These T cell receptor beta chains were read from a single sample in a study of cytomegalovirus exposure and HLA in healthy donors. Assay used: immunoSEQ multiplex PCR; TCRdb lists only in-frame clones, some missing. The repertoire includes roughly 180,000 clones, approximately 84% of them detected once, and 4.5% to 7.5% sits in the top ten. Source material: PBMCs. The receptors come from a woman aged 25 to 45 in good health and CMV-seropositive. CDR3s include the opening cysteine and the closing phenylalanine or tryptophan. A D gene is named only where the DNA matches it firmly. Rows may omit the clone size; those that give it use once, few, many or a size class.

J,size,D,V,CDR3,DNA
TRBJ2-2,.,TRBD2,TRBV15,CATSRDGRGGSVTGELFF,TGTGCCACCAGCAGAGATGGGCGGGGGGGAAGTGTGACCGGGGAGCTGTTTTTT
TRBJ1-5,.,.,TRBV19,CASSINPTNQPQHF,TGTGCCAGTAGTATCAATCCCACTAATCAGCCCCAGCATTTT
TRBJ2-7,.,.,TRBV6-5,CASGGAALTYEQYF,TGTGCCTCTGGGGGGGCCGCGCTTACCTACGAGCAGTACTTC
TRBJ2-1,.,TRBD2,TRBV11-3,CASSVGGTSGSLPSYNEQFF,TGTGCCAGCAGCGTTGGGGGGACTAGCGGGAGTCTTCCCTCCTACAATGAGCAGTTCTTC
TRBJ2-5,few,.,TRBV13,CASSLGQAEETQYF,TGTGCCAGCAGCTTGGGGCAGGCTGAAGAGACCCAGTACTTC
TRBJ2-4,.,.,TRBV10-3,CAISASEGANIQYF,TGTGCCATCAGTGCCTCGGAGGGGGCAAACATTCAGTACTTC
TRBJ2-7,.,.,TRBV19,CASSPTRQGHLYEQYF,TGTGCCAGTAGTCCAACCCGCCAGGGGCATCTCTACGAGCAGTACTTC
TRBJ1-2,.,.,TRBV25-1,CATPEQDENYGYTF,TGTGCCACCCCGGAACAGGACGAAAACTATGGCTACACCTTC
TRBJ2-1,.,.,TRBV10-1,CASSSGTVGRLEQFF,TGCGCCAGCAGTAGCGGTACAGTTGGGCGCCTAGAGCAGTTCTTC
TRBJ2-5,few,.,TRBV5-1,CASRIGADDQETQYF,TGCGCCAGCAGGATTGGAGCGGACGACCAAGAGACCCAGTACTTC
TRBJ1-4,.,.,TRBV4-1,CASSQETGFGEKLFF,TGCGCCAGCAGCCAAGAAACGGGGTTTGGTGAAAAACTGTTTTTT
TRBJ1-2,.,.,TRBV7-6,CASSSSQGGYTF,TGTGCCAGCAGCTCTTCACAGGGTGGCTACACCTTC
TRBJ1-3,.,.,TRBV5-1,CASSFSGTGGGNTIYF,TGCGCCAGCAGCTTCTCCGGAACAGGCGGTGGAAACACCATATATTTT
TRBJ2-1,once,TRBD2,TRBV7-6,CASRTGTSGSNEQFF,TGTGCCAGCAGGACCGGGACTAGCGGGAGTAATGAGCAGTTCTTC
TRBJ2-7,.,.,TRBV4-1,CASSFRPSSYEQYF,TGCGCCAGCAGCTTTCGTCCTAGCTCCTACGAGCAGTACTTC
TRBJ2-5,.,.,TRBV4-3,CASSQDLRGTQYF,TGCGCCAGCAGCCAAGATCTGCGGGGGACCCAGTACTTC
TRBJ2-7,.,TRBD2,TRBV7-9,CASSSDRGGRLSYEQYF,TGTGCCAGCAGCTCCGACCGGGGCGGGAGGTTGTCCTACGAGCAGTACTTC
TRBJ2-5,.,TRBD2,TRBV7-6,CASSPLAGGIETQYF,TGTGCCAGCAGCCCGCTAGCGGGAGGGATTGAGACCCAGTACTTC
TRBJ2-1,.,TRBD2,TRBV4-2,CASSLLAGQNNEQFF,TGTGCCAGCAGTCTATTAGCGGGGCAGAACAATGAGCAGTTCTTC
TRBJ2-5,.,.,TRBV7-7,CASSSLRQAPKETQYF,TGTGCTAGCAGCTCCCTTAGACAGGCCCCCAAGGAGACCCAGTACTTC
TRBJ1-1,.,.,TRBV11-2,CASSLETVNTEAFF,TGTGCCAGCAGCTTAGAGACAGTAAACACTGAAGCTTTCTTT
TRBJ1-1,.,.,TRBV7-9,CASMSGFNTEAFF,TGTGCCAGCATGTCGGGATTTAACACTGAAGCTTTCTTT
TRBJ1-2,few,.,TRBV6-6,CASSYSQTTNYGYTF,TGTGCCAGCAGTTACTCTCAAACTACTAACTATGGCTACACCTTC
TRBJ1-2,.,TRBD1,TRBV7-9,CASSFSTGTGEGYTF,TGTGCCAGCAGCTTCAGTACCGGGACAGGGGAAGGCTACACCTTC
TRBJ2-2,.,TRBD2,TRBV2,CASKVAGASGELFF,TGTGCCAGCAAGGTGGCGGGAGCTTCCGGGGAGCTGTTTTTT
TRBJ2-3,few,.,TRBV15,CATSRGIGTVTDTQYF,TGTGCCACCAGCAGAGGTATAGGGACTGTCACAGATACGCAGTATTTT
TRBJ2-7,few,.,TRBV19,CASSNQGSGSYEQYF,TGTGCCAGTAGTAATCAGGGGAGCGGTTCCTACGAGCAGTACTTC
TRBJ1-2,.,TRBD1,TRBV7-3,CASSSNPDRDGYTF,TGTGCCAGCAGCTCGAATCCTGACAGGGACGGCTACACCTTC
TRBJ2-5,once,.,TRBV9,CASSVGVKETQYF,TGTGCCAGCAGCGTAGGCGTTAAGGAGACCCAGTACTTC
TRBJ1-6,.,.,TRBV27,CASSLHHRTLHF,TGTGCCAGCAGTTTACATCATAGAACCCTCCACTTT
TRBJ2-5,.,TRBD1,TRBV5-1,CASSLAIGGVGQETQYF,TGCGCCAGCAGCTTGGCCATAGGGGGCGTGGGGCAAGAGACCCAGTACTTC